This T cell receptor (beta chain) was obtained from a study of blood T cell repertoires in COVID-19. In germline, CDR1 is SGHRS, CDR2 YFSETQ. This CDR3 has 16 amino acids. Trimming shortened V by 4 bases and J by 6 bases, and 17 bases separated the two germline ends. Sequencing was performed with immunoSEQ multiplex PCR; in TCRdb, only in-frame clones are kept and a portion is missing. The data hold approximately 160,000 clones, with about 92% observed a single time. The clonotype comes from a woman aged 55-70 years with COVID-19, enrolled during active disease. What was sequenced was peripheral blood. The chain combines TRBV5-1 with TRBJ1-6; the D gene is possibly TRBD1 (6 bases). The CDR3 nucleotides are TGCGCCAGCAGCCCGCGATTGGGACACTCTAATTCACCCCTCCACTTT. Protein sequence: CASSPRLGHSNSPLHF.